Below, 32 T cell receptor beta chains from the same sample are listed, as sequenced in a study of blood T cell repertoires in COVID-19. Repertoires were generated with immunoSEQ multiplex PCR, while TCRdb's copy carries only in-frame clones and drops some. The sample lists 200,000 to 300,000 clones; roughly 76% were seen once. Sequencing was performed on peripheral blood. The receptors stem from a woman of 80 years or more with COVID-19, enrolled during active disease.

The chain recombines TRBV19 with TRBJ1-5; TRBD1 matches at 9 bases. The J segment lost 0 bases and the V segment lost 9 bases, leaving 9 bases of the junction unmatched. The CDR3 extends over 16 amino acids. Looked up from germline, CDR1 is LNHDA and CDR2 is SQIVND (reference sequence). The DNA for the CDR3 is TGTGCCAGCACGGACAGGGGAAGAGGTAGCAATCAGCCCCAGCATTTT. Protein product: CASTDRGRGSNQPQHF.

There are a few counts of this clone. The J gene is TRBJ1-3, the V gene TRBV7-9; D remains ambiguous. The CDR3 length is 13 residues. V was pared by 5 bases and J by 0 bases, with 5 bases between. CDR1 and CDR2 from the germline V gene are SEHNR and FQNEAQ (reference sequence). CDR3: CASSPSSGNTIYF. CDR3 DNA sequence: TGTGCCAGCAGCCCCAGCTCTGGAAACACCATATATTTT. Combining the CDR3 with reference TRBV7-9 and TRBJ1-3 gives the whole variable domain DTGVSQNPRHKITKRGQNVTFRCDPISEHNRLYWYRQTLGQGPEFLTYFQNEAQLEKSRLLSDRFSAERPKGSFSTLEIQRTEQGDSAMYLCASSPSSGNTIYFGEGSWLTVV.

The V and J genes are TRBV7-3 and TRBJ2-1; 8 bases align to TRBD1. Germline lookup yields CDR1 SGHTA and CDR2 FQGTGA. This CDR3 is 13 amino acids long. With 5 bases clipped from V and 11 bases from J, the junction kept 8 bases outside the gene matches. CDR3 DNA sequence: TGTGCCAGCAGCCCCCTGACAGGGGACAAGCAGTTCTTC. Amino acid sequence: CASSPLTGDKQFF.

The chain has TRBV4-1 and TRBJ2-1; 7 positions agree with TRBD2. With 11 bases clipped from V and 5 bases from J, the junction kept 15 bases outside the gene matches. This CDR3 has 15 residues. Germline assignment: CDR1 MGHRA and CDR2 YSYEKL. The chain's CDR3 is CAPQSGLADDNEQFF. In nucleotides, the CDR3 is TGCGCCCCCCAAAGCGGGCTAGCGGACGACAATGAGCAGTTCTTC.

The CDR3 DNA reads as TGTGCCAGCAGCTTAGGTCGTAGGGAAAGGGGGCGCAAAAACTATGGCTACACCTTC. The encoded protein is CASSLGRRERGRKNYGYTF. This chain connects TRBV7-8 to TRBJ1-2, with TRBD1 identical over 7 bases. The junction had 16 bases not matched to a gene; V was cut back by 1 base and J by 2 bases. Germline V gene lookup returns CDR1 SGHVS and CDR2 FQNEAQ. The CDR3 has 19 amino acids.

The V and J genes are TRBV18 and TRBJ1-1; D is unresolved. CDR1 is KGHSH and CDR2 is LQKENI in the germline V gene. This CDR3 contains 15 residues. With 0 bases removed from V and 5 bases from J, the gap between germline ends came to 13 bases. The CDR3 DNA reads TGTGCCAGCTCACCACCCCGGGGAGCGGCAACTGAAGCTTTCTTT. Translated, it gives CASSPPRGAATEAFF.

CDR3 DNA sequence: TGTGCCAGCAGCCAAGGGGGGGGAGGGACCGGTGAAAAACTGTTTTTT. This sequence encodes CASSQGGGGTGEKLFF. This chain uses TRBV4-2 with TRBJ1-4; D perhaps matches TRBD1 (5 bases). The CDR3 spans 16 residues. Germline V CDR1 and CDR2: LGHNA, YNFKEQ. With 1 base removed from V and 7 bases from J, the gap between germline ends came to 16 bases.

This chain uses TRBV2 with TRBJ1-4; tentative D call: TRBD1 (6 bases). There are 15 residues in the CDR3. Germline V gene lookup returns CDR1 SNHLY and CDR2 FYNNEI. V was cut by 3 bases and J by 8 bases, with 16 bases left in between. Written as DNA, the CDR3 is TGTGCCAGCAGTGATCTGAGGGGGATTGGCGAAAAACTGTTTTTT. Protein product: CASSDLRGIGEKLFF.

V usage is TRBV19 and J usage is TRBJ1-2, with no clear D. The ends were cut back, 5 bases at V and 6 bases at J, with 19 bases in the middle. This CDR3 has 15 residues. Germline V lookup: CDR1 LNHDA, CDR2 SQIVND (reference sequence). The CDR3 reads CASSPRRRARDGYTF. In nucleotides, the CDR3 is TGTGCCAGTAGTCCCCGGCGGAGGGCGCGCGATGGCTACACCTTC.

This rearrangement joins TRBV9 to TRBJ2-2; 8 nucleotides align to TRBD1. The CDR3 is 14 residues long. In germline, CDR1 is SGDLS, CDR2 YYNGEE. The V and J ends lost 3 bases and 8 bases, in that order; junction bases with no gene match: 6. CDR3 in DNA: TGTGCCAGCAGCGCCGGACAGGGTAGGGGGGAGCTGTTTTTT. It yields the protein CASSAGQGRGELFF.

The CDR3: CASSQGTSGRGETQYF. For the CDR3, the DNA is TGTGCCAGCAGCCAAGGGACTAGCGGGAGAGGGGAGACCCAGTACTTC. The gene calls are TRBV3-1 (or the pseudogene TRBV3-2) and TRBJ2-5, with 13 bases that match TRBD2. Germline lookup yields CDR1 LGHDT and CDR2 YNNKEL (reference sequence). The CDR3 is 16 residues long. Germline trimming cut 1 base from V and 5 bases from J; bases unmatched to any gene: 4.

The chain couples TRBV30 to TRBJ2-1; 16 bases match TRBD2. The CDR3 sequence is 18 residues long. Germline V CDR1 and CDR2: GTSNPN, SVGIG (reference sequence). V gave up 2 bases and J gave up 4 bases; unmatched junction bases: 8. The CDR3 is CAWSRGTSGRAAYNEQFF. The CDR3 DNA reads as TGTGCCTGGAGTAGAGGGACTAGCGGGAGGGCCGCTTACAATGAGCAGTTCTTC.

This clone has a handful of counts. V gene TRBV28 combines with J gene TRBJ2-7; D may be TRBD1 (5 bases). Between the trimmed V and J ends, which lost 7 bases and 3 bases, there was a span of 13 bases. The germline V gene encodes CDR1 MDHEN and CDR2 SYDVKM. The CDR3 extends over 13 amino acids. Written as DNA, the CDR3 is TGTGCCAGCACCCCCTACAGGTACTACGAGCAGTACTTC. Its protein is CASTPYRYYEQYF.

This rearrangement joins TRBV3-1 (or the pseudogene TRBV3-2) to TRBJ2-1, with 8 bases that match TRBD1. CDR1 LGHDT and CDR2 YNNKEL come from the germline V gene (reference sequence). The ends lost 4 bases at V and 2 bases at J; junction bases unmatched: 4. There are 15 residues in the CDR3. The DNA of the CDR3 is TGTGCCAGCAGCCGCGACAGGGGTACCTACAATGAGCAGTTCTTC. This gives the protein CASSRDRGTYNEQFF.

The V and J genes are TRBV21-1 and TRBJ2-5; TRBD2 is the table's D call, not checked against the DNA. TRBV21-1 is shown as a pseudogene. This CDR3 is 15 amino acids long. The CDR3 DNA follows: TGTGCCAGCAGCCTAGGGGGGACTAGCGGGGAGACCCAGTACTTC. Protein product: CASSLGGTSGETQYF.

V is TRBV7-9 and J is TRBJ2-7; 10 bases map to TRBD1. V trimming: 3 bases; J trimming: 7 bases; junction bases outside the gene matches: 12. CDR1 and CDR2 from the germline V gene are SEHNR and FQNEAQ (reference sequence). The CDR3 sequence is 16 residues long. The DNA of the CDR3 is TGTGCCAGCAGCTTCAGCCTGGACAGGGGGTCATATGAGCAGTACTTC. It yields the protein CASSFSLDRGSYEQYF.

The rearrangement joins TRBV5-1 to TRBJ2-3; 14 bases align to TRBD2. Germline values: CDR1 SGHRS, CDR2 YFSETQ. The V and J ends lost 1 base and 4 bases, in that order; junction bases with no gene match: 5. The CDR3 runs to 17 residues. CDR3 sequence: CASSLLTSGRAADTQYF. CDR3 bases: TGCGCCAGCAGCTTGTTGACTAGCGGGAGGGCCGCAGATACGCAGTATTTT.

The V and J genes are TRBV18 and TRBJ1-5; D unresolved. CDR3 length: 16 amino acids. V lost 3 bases to trimming and J lost 0 bases, with 12 bases between them. The germline CDR1 and CDR2 sequences are KGHSH and LQKENI. The CDR3 coding sequence is TGTGCCAGCTCACCGTCCCACTCTGATAGCAATCAGCCCCAGCATTTT. Translation: CASSPSHSDSNQPQHF.

This clone has a handful of counts. This chain uses TRBV28 with TRBJ2-3; D may be TRBD1 (6 bases). The germline V gene encodes CDR1 MDHEN and CDR2 SYDVKM. V was clipped by 1 base and J by 6 bases, with 8 bases between them. This CDR3 has 13 amino acids. The CDR3 coding sequence is TGTGCCAGCAGTTTATCCGACAGGGATACGCAGTATTTT. Its protein product is CASSLSDRDTQYF.

There are many counts of this clone. One end of the junction does not line up with germline, which may come from a read error. CDR3 DNA sequence: TGTGCCTGCAGGACTGCTACAGATACGCAGTATTTT. Protein: CACRTATDTQYF. V usage is TRBV7-8 and J usage is TRBJ2-3, with D perhaps TRBD2 (5 bases). CDR1 and CDR2 (germline): SGHVS, FQNEAQ. The CDR3 loop spans 12 amino acids.

The rearrangement links TRBV27 to TRBJ2-1; D is possibly TRBD1 (6 bases). Trimming pared 8 bases from V and 1 base from J, leaving 12 bases between. The CDR3 is made up of 14 amino acids. Germline lookup yields CDR1 MNHEY and CDR2 SMNVEV (reference sequence). CDR3 residues: CASRYRDSYNEQFF. CDR3 DNA sequence: TGTGCCAGCCGGTACAGGGATTCCTACAATGAGCAGTTCTTC.

This clone was seen only a few times. This chain connects TRBV30 to TRBJ1-5; no definite D call. The V gene's germline CDR1 is GTSNPN and CDR2 SVGIG (reference sequence). V lost 3 bases, J lost 1 base, and 10 bases lay in between. The CDR3 extends over 14 amino acids. The CDR3 DNA is TGTGCCTGGAGCTCACCGGGGAGCAATCAGCCCCAGCATTTT. Protein: CAWSSPGSNQPQHF.

J is TRBJ2-7 and V is TRBV5-1, with TRBD1 as a possible D gene (5 bases). Germline assignment: CDR1 SGHRS and CDR2 YFSETQ. Trimming removed 0 bases from V and 3 bases from J, with 10 bases in between. This CDR3 region has 14 residues. The CDR3 bases are TGCGCCAGCAGCTTGGCCACCCAGGGCTACGAGCAGTACTTC. This sequence encodes CASSLATQGYEQYF.

The chain joins TRBV21-1 to TRBJ1-3. TRBV21-1 is recorded as a pseudogene. This CDR3 is 17 amino acids long. This CDR3 is CASSKCPGRVSGNTIYF. DNA for the CDR3: TGTGCCAGCAGCAAATGTCCGGGGAGGGTTTCTGGAAACACCATATATTTT.

This clone has just one count. The chain has TRBV6-5 and TRBJ2-5; D call uncertain. Per the germline V gene, CDR1 is MNHEY and CDR2 is SVGAGI. The CDR3 runs to 15 residues. The V and J ends lost 5 bases and 4 bases respectively, with 17 bases between them. CDR3 protein: CASSPGMVSRETQYF. In DNA, the CDR3 is TGTGCCAGCAGTCCGGGTATGGTCAGTAGAGAGACCCAGTACTTC.

The CDR3 nucleotides read TGCAGCGTTGCTCTCGTTAATGAAAAACTGTTTTTT. This gives the protein CSVALVNEKLFF. The rearrangement links TRBV29-1 to TRBJ1-4, with no clear D. The V and J ends lost 4 bases and 4 bases respectively, with 7 bases between them. The CDR3 covers 12 residues. From germline, CDR1 is SQVTM and CDR2 ANQGSEA.

This clone was seen only a few times. The gene calls are TRBV7-2 and TRBJ1-2; D is uncertain. This CDR3 comprises 14 residues. From germline, CDR1 is SGHTA and CDR2 FQGNSA. With 5 bases removed from V and 4 bases from J, the gap between germline ends came to 14 bases. In DNA form, the CDR3 reads TGTGCCAGCAGCCTACCCCAAGTACGCTATGGCTACACCTTC. Translated, it gives CASSLPQVRYGYTF. Together with reference TRBV7-2 and TRBJ1-2, the CDR3 gives the full variable domain: GAGVSQSPSNKVTEKGKDVELRCDPISGHTALYWYRQSLGQGLEFLIYFQGNSAPDKSGLPSDRFSAERTGGSVSTLTIQRTQQEDSAVYLCASSLPQVRYGYTFGSGTRLTVV.

The J gene is TRBJ2-4, the V gene TRBV29-1, with TRBD1 matching 9 bases. CDR1 is SQVTM, CDR2 ANQGSEA, per germline. The CDR3 is 14 residues long. The ends lost 6 bases at V and 8 bases at J; junction bases unmatched: 11. The CDR3 region is CSVVNPGQGYIQYF. DNA for the CDR3: TGCAGCGTCGTGAATCCGGGACAGGGTTACATTCAGTACTTC.

The chain recombines TRBV11-2 with TRBJ2-7, with D possibly matching TRBD1 (6 bases). There are 15 residues in the CDR3. The V end lost 1 base, the J end lost 3 bases, and 13 bases lay between the germline ends. Germline V CDR1 and CDR2: SGHAT, FQNNGV. The chain's CDR3 is CASSLGSDRSYEQYF. The CDR3 coding sequence is TGTGCCAGCAGCTTAGGTTCGGACAGAAGCTACGAGCAGTACTTC. Full variable domain (rest looked up from reference TRBV11-2 and TRBJ2-7): EAGVAQSPRYKIIEKRQSVAFWCNPISGHATLYWYQQILGQGPKLLIQFQNNGVVDDSQLPKDRFSAERLKGVDSTLKIQPAKLEDSAVYLCASSLGSDRSYEQYFGPGTRLTVT.

This chain joins TRBV19 and TRBJ1-5; TRBD1 matches at 7 bases. The junction had 11 bases not matched to a gene; V was cut back by 5 bases and J by 4 bases. The CDR3 runs to 16 residues. Germline V gene data show CDR1 as LNHDA and CDR2 as SQIVND (reference sequence). In DNA form, the CDR3 reads TGTGCCAGTAGTGGAAGATTAGGACAGGAAAATCAGCCCCAGCATTTT. Its protein product is CASSGRLGQENQPQHF.

The chain employs TRBV11-2 and TRBJ1-1; 9 positions match TRBD1. The V gene end was trimmed by 5 bases and the J gene end by 10 bases; junction bases not matched to a gene: 5. The germline gives CDR1 SGHAT, CDR2 FQNNGV. The CDR3 runs to 12 residues. The CDR3 nucleotides are TGTGCCAGCAGCCCAGGGACAGGGCGAGCTTTCTTT. It specifies CASSPGTGRAFF.

The genes are TRBV5-1 and TRBJ2-3, with 9 bases that match TRBD2. This CDR3 region has 17 residues. Germline CDR1 is SGHRS and CDR2 is YFSETQ. The V gene end was trimmed by 4 bases and the J gene end by 5 bases; junction bases not matched to a gene: 14. This CDR3 reads CASSPNPTSGGGDTQYF. The DNA for the CDR3 is TGCGCCAGCAGCCCGAATCCGACTAGCGGTGGGGGAGATACGCAGTATTTT.